This is a list of T cell receptor beta chains from one sample in a study of cytomegalovirus exposure and HLA in healthy donors. The method was immunoSEQ multiplex PCR; TCRdb's version includes in-frame clones alone and lacks a portion of them. The table has roughly 180,000 clones, about 83% seen once. The source material was PBMCs. These receptors were taken from a woman in her 30s in good health and CMV-seropositive. Each CDR3 is given with its conserved first and last residue. D genes are given only for firm matches. Only some rows state a clone size, as once, few, many or a class for expanded clones.

V gene: TRBV5-6; D gene: NA; J gene: TRBJ2-3; clone size: NA; CDR3 DNA: TGTGCCAGCAGCTTGGCTGAGGGTACGCAGTATTTT; CDR3 protein: CASSLAEGTQYF
V gene: TRBV25-1; D gene: NA; J gene: TRBJ2-7; clone size: once; CDR3 DNA: TGTGCCAGCAGGGAGGGGACTTGGCGGGACGAGCAGTACTTC; CDR3 protein: CASREGTWRDEQYF
V gene: TRBV5-1; D gene: NA; J gene: TRBJ1-1; clone size: NA; CDR3 DNA: TGCGCCAGCAGCGGGGGACCGGGGACTTCGAACACTGAAGCTTTCTTT; CDR3 protein: CASSGGPGTSNTEAFF
V gene: TRBV6-1; D gene: NA; J gene: TRBJ1-1; clone size: NA; CDR3 DNA: TGTGCCAGCAGTGAAGCGAACAGGGCTCAAGCTTTCTTT; CDR3 protein: CASSEANRAQAFF
V gene: TRBV6-5; D gene: TRBD1; J gene: TRBJ1-2; clone size: NA; CDR3 DNA: TGTGCCAGCATGGGGACAGGCAACTATGGCTACACCTTC; CDR3 protein: CASMGTGNYGYTF
V gene: TRBV5-6; D gene: NA; J gene: TRBJ2-5; clone size: NA; CDR3 DNA: TGTGCCAGCAGCCCGCTATCCTTTCATAAGCAAGAGACCCAGTACTTC; CDR3 protein: CASSPLSFHKQETQYF
V gene: TRBV9; D gene: TRBD1; J gene: TRBJ2-4; clone size: NA; CDR3 DNA: TGTGCCAGCAGCGTAGGGGGACAGTCCAAAAACATTCAGTACTTC; CDR3 protein: CASSVGGQSKNIQYF
V gene: TRBV9; D gene: TRBD1; J gene: TRBJ2-7; clone size: few; CDR3 DNA: TGTGCCAGCAGCGCCGGACAGGGACCCTCAGACGAGCAGTACTTC; CDR3 protein: CASSAGQGPSDEQYF
V gene: TRBV5-1; D gene: NA; J gene: TRBJ2-7; clone size: NA; CDR3 DNA: TGCGCCAGCAGCACGAACAGGGCATCCTACGAGCAGTACTTC; CDR3 protein: CASSTNRASYEQYF
V gene: TRBV4-3; D gene: TRBD2; J gene: TRBJ2-7; clone size: NA; CDR3 DNA: TGCGCCAGCAGCCTTTCTAGCGGGGGCTTCTACTACGAGCAGTACTTC; CDR3 protein: CASSLSSGGFYYEQYF
V gene: TRBV7-6; D gene: TRBD2; J gene: TRBJ2-1; clone size: NA; CDR3 DNA: TGTGCCAGCAGCTTAATACAGCGGGGAGCCTACAATGAGCAGTTCTTC; CDR3 protein: CASSLIQRGAYNEQFF
V gene: TRBV6-5; D gene: NA; J gene: TRBJ2-7; clone size: NA; CDR3 DNA: TGTGCCAGCAGCCGAACCCCGGGCTACGAGCAGTACTTC; CDR3 protein: CASSRTPGYEQYF
V gene: TRBV28; D gene: NA; J gene: TRBJ2-1; clone size: NA; CDR3 DNA: TGTGCCAGCAGACAGGGTCTCGGGAAGTACAATGAGCAGTTCTTC; CDR3 protein: CASRQGLGKYNEQFF
V gene: TRBV5-6; D gene: TRBD1; J gene: TRBJ1-1; clone size: NA; CDR3 DNA: TGTGCCAGCAGCCGACAGGGGGGAAGTCGGACTGAAGCTTTCTTT; CDR3 protein: CASSRQGGSRTEAFF
V gene: TRBV18; D gene: NA; J gene: TRBJ2-5; clone size: NA; CDR3 DNA: TGTGCCAGCTCACCGGGGCCGCAAGAGACCCAGTACTTC; CDR3 protein: CASSPGPQETQYF
V gene: TRBV12-5; D gene: NA; J gene: TRBJ2-1; clone size: NA; CDR3 DNA: TGTGCTAGTGGTTCCGAGAGTGAGCAGTTCTTC; CDR3 protein: CASGSESEQFF
V gene: TRBV14; D gene: NA; J gene: TRBJ2-2; clone size: once; CDR3 DNA: TGTGCCAGCAGCCTGGACAGCAACACCGGGGAGCTGTTTTTT; CDR3 protein: CASSLDSNTGELFF
V gene: TRBV4-3; D gene: TRBD1; J gene: TRBJ2-7; clone size: NA; CDR3 DNA: TGCGCCAGCAGCCAAGGGACAGGGAGCGAGCAGTACTTC; CDR3 protein: CASSQGTGSEQYF
V gene: TRBV19; D gene: TRBD1; J gene: TRBJ2-5; clone size: NA; CDR3 DNA: TGTGCGACCGGCCGAGGGACAGGGACTCCCCAAGAGACCCAGTACTTC; CDR3 protein: CATGRGTGTPQETQYF
V gene: TRBV5-1; D gene: NA; J gene: TRBJ1-4; clone size: NA; CDR3 DNA: TGCGCCAGCAGCCTATCCGACAAACTCGGAAAACTGTTTTTT; CDR3 protein: CASSLSDKLGKLFF
V gene: TRBV6-1; D gene: NA; J gene: TRBJ2-1; clone size: NA; CDR3 DNA: TGTGCCAGCAGTGCCTCCCCTAGCTCCTACAATGAGCAGTTCTTC; CDR3 protein: CASSASPSSYNEQFF
V gene: TRBV4-2; D gene: NA; J gene: TRBJ2-3; clone size: NA; CDR3 DNA: TGTGCCAGCAGCCAAGAGGGGACTGCCGCGGATACGCAGTATTTT; CDR3 protein: CASSQEGTAADTQYF
V gene: TRBV19; D gene: NA; J gene: TRBJ1-1; clone size: NA; CDR3 DNA: TGTGCCAGTAGTCTCCAGGCCTCGAACACTGAAGCTTTCTTT; CDR3 protein: CASSLQASNTEAFF
V gene: TRBV7-3; D gene: NA; J gene: TRBJ2-7; clone size: NA; CDR3 DNA: TGTGCCAGCAGCCGGGACACCTACTCCTACGAGCAGTACTTC; CDR3 protein: CASSRDTYSYEQYF
V gene: TRBV19; D gene: NA; J gene: TRBJ1-5; clone size: NA; CDR3 DNA: TGTGCCAGTAGTCTTAGGGGAGGGTTAAATCAGCCCCAGCATTTT; CDR3 protein: CASSLRGGLNQPQHF
V gene: TRBV7-7; D gene: NA; J gene: TRBJ2-7; clone size: NA; CDR3 DNA: TGTGCTAGCAGCTTAGGGTGGGGCGGTGGGGAGGACCACTACGAGCAGTACTTC; CDR3 protein: CASSLGWGGGEDHYEQYF
V gene: TRBV2; D gene: NA; J gene: TRBJ2-3; clone size: NA; CDR3 DNA: TGTGCCAGCAGTGGGTTGGGTGGACTCACAGATACGCAGTATTTT; CDR3 protein: CASSGLGGLTDTQYF
V gene: TRBV19; D gene: NA; J gene: TRBJ1-2; clone size: NA; CDR3 DNA: TGTGCCAGTAGCCTTCCGGGTCGCGAGGGCTACACCTTC; CDR3 protein: CASSLPGREGYTF
V gene: TRBV7-9; D gene: NA; J gene: TRBJ2-7; clone size: NA; CDR3 DNA: TGTGCCAGCGCACGGGGACTATCCCAGGGGGAGCAGTACTTC; CDR3 protein: CASARGLSQGEQYF
V gene: TRBV9; D gene: NA; J gene: TRBJ2-7; clone size: few; CDR3 DNA: TGTGCCAGCAGCGAGGGGGACGCCGGCTACGAGCAGTACTTC; CDR3 protein: CASSEGDAGYEQYF
V gene: TRBV11-3; D gene: TRBD1; J gene: TRBJ2-3; clone size: once; CDR3 DNA: TGTGCCAGCAGCTCGACAGGGAATGTGCAGTATTTT; CDR3 protein: CASSSTGNVQYF
V gene: TRBV27; D gene: TRBD2; J gene: TRBJ2-5; clone size: NA; CDR3 DNA: TGTGCCAGCAGCTCGGGACTAGGCGTTTGGACCCAGTACTTC; CDR3 protein: CASSSGLGVWTQYF
V gene: TRBV19; D gene: NA; J gene: TRBJ2-7; clone size: NA; CDR3 DNA: TGTGCCAGTAGTGCGCCTTTATCCTACGAGCAGTACTTC; CDR3 protein: CASSAPLSYEQYF
V gene: TRBV5-1; D gene: TRBD1; J gene: TRBJ1-4; clone size: few; CDR3 DNA: TGCGCCAGCAGCTTGGACACAGGGGGTGAAAAACTGTTTTTT; CDR3 protein: CASSLDTGGEKLFF
V gene: TRBV25-1; D gene: TRBD1; J gene: TRBJ1-1; clone size: once; CDR3 DNA: TGTGCCAGCAGGGGACAGTTCTTGAACACTGAAGCTTTCTTT; CDR3 protein: CASRGQFLNTEAFF
V gene: TRBV27; D gene: TRBD2; J gene: TRBJ2-3; clone size: NA; CDR3 DNA: TGTGCCAGCTCACGGACTAGCGGGGCCGCAGATACGCAGTATTTT; CDR3 protein: CASSRTSGAADTQYF
V gene: TRBV10-3; D gene: NA; J gene: TRBJ2-7; clone size: NA; CDR3 DNA: TGTGCCATCAGGGGTCGGGAAACAATCTCCTACGAGCAGTACTTC; CDR3 protein: CAIRGRETISYEQYF
V gene: TRBV4-3; D gene: NA; J gene: TRBJ2-7; clone size: once; CDR3 DNA: TGCGCCAGCAGCCAAGGTTGGGGGGGGCAGACCTACGAGCAGTACTTC; CDR3 protein: CASSQGWGGQTYEQYF
V gene: TRBV2; D gene: NA; J gene: TRBJ1-1; clone size: few; CDR3 DNA: TGTGCCACCCTAGGCCCCTTGGCCACTGAAGCTTTCTTT; CDR3 protein: CATLGPLATEAFF
V gene: TRBV7-8; D gene: NA; J gene: TRBJ1-1; clone size: NA; CDR3 DNA: TGTGCCAGCAGCTTAGCGCTCGCAAGAGGAGCTTTCTTT; CDR3 protein: CASSLALARGAFF
V gene: TRBV5-1; D gene: TRBD2; J gene: TRBJ2-3; clone size: NA; CDR3 DNA: TGCGCCAGCAGCTTCACTCTGCGGGGGGGATCCACAGATACGCAGTATTTT; CDR3 protein: CASSFTLRGGSTDTQYF
V gene: TRBV7-9; D gene: TRBD1; J gene: TRBJ1-5; clone size: NA; CDR3 DNA: TGTGCCAGCAGCTCCGACAGGGGACATCAGCCCCAGCATTTT; CDR3 protein: CASSSDRGHQPQHF
V gene: TRBV6-6; D gene: NA; J gene: TRBJ1-3; clone size: NA; CDR3 DNA: TGTGCCAGCAGGAACGGGATCTCTGGAAACACCATATATTTT; CDR3 protein: CASRNGISGNTIYF
V gene: TRBV28; D gene: TRBD1; J gene: TRBJ1-2; clone size: once; CDR3 DNA: TGTGCCAGCAGTCAGGGACAGTCTGGCTACACCTTC; CDR3 protein: CASSQGQSGYTF
V gene: TRBV4-2; D gene: TRBD2; J gene: TRBJ2-3; clone size: once; CDR3 DNA: TGTGCCAGCAGCCAAGGGACTAGCGGGCCTTACACAGATACGCAGTATTTT; CDR3 protein: CASSQGTSGPYTDTQYF
V gene: TRBV5-6; D gene: NA; J gene: TRBJ2-7; clone size: NA; CDR3 DNA: TGTGCCAGCAGCCTGCTGGACAACGCCTACGAGCAGTACTTC; CDR3 protein: CASSLLDNAYEQYF
V gene: TRBV5-1; D gene: NA; J gene: TRBJ1-1; clone size: NA; CDR3 DNA: TGCGCCAGCAGCCAGACTCAACCGGGGGTTGAAGCTTTCTTT; CDR3 protein: CASSQTQPGVEAFF
V gene: TRBV5-4; D gene: TRBD1; J gene: TRBJ1-4; clone size: once; CDR3 DNA: TGTGCCAGCGGAGACAGGGGAAATGAAAAACTGTTTTTT; CDR3 protein: CASGDRGNEKLFF
V gene: TRBV27; D gene: TRBD2; J gene: TRBJ2-1; clone size: NA; CDR3 DNA: TGTGCCAGCAGCCCGAGCAAGGGACTAGCGGGAATTAATGAGCAGTTCTTC; CDR3 protein: CASSPSKGLAGINEQFF